This passage covers 16 T cell receptor beta chains from one sample sequenced in a study of T cell responses to AZD1222 COVID-19 vaccine (dated by TCRdb to about 2021). This sample's time point label indicates: baseline before first vaccination. Libraries came from the immunoSEQ multiplex PCR assay. TCRdb re-hosts the immuneACCESS table, in-frame sequences only. Its copies lack some clones; in the studies checked, an unresolved V gene accounts for under half of them, and the cause for the rest is not known. The sample table lists around 97,000 clones, approximately 88% of them with a count of one. The ten largest clones represent approximately 22% of the sample. The sequencing used peripheral blood, collected on day 0 of AZD1222 vaccination. Receptor source: an adult in good health.

This sequence joins TRBV9 and TRBJ1-1, with a weak D call TRBD1 (5 bases). CDR3 size: 14 residues. Germline V gene sequence: CDR1 SGDLS, CDR2 YYNGEE. Trimming removed 2 bases from V and 3 bases from J, with 11 bases in between. This CDR3 is CASSVAGVDTEAFF. The CDR3 bases are TGTGCCAGCAGCGTTGCGGGGGTTGACACTGAAGCTTTCTTT.

The chain links TRBV6-5 to TRBJ1-1; weak D call: TRBD1 (6 bases). The CDR3 is made up of 14 amino acids. V was trimmed by 7 bases and J by 3 bases, leaving 15 bases between them. Germline V CDR1 and CDR2: MNHEY, SVGAGI. CDR3 sequence: CASNQDSVDTEAFF. The CDR3 DNA is TGTGCCAGCAACCAGGACAGTGTGGACACTGAAGCTTTCTTT.

In this sample, this clone turned up many times. CDR3 DNA: TGCGCCAGCAGCCGCGGACCCCCCGGGAGAAGTCAAGAGACCCAGTACTTC. This gives the protein CASSRGPPGRSQETQYF. The genes are TRBV4-1 and TRBJ2-5; tentatively, D is TRBD2 (6 bases). The germline CDR1 and CDR2 sequences are MGHRA and YSYEKL. Deletions cut 4 bases from V and 2 bases from J, with 20 bases between. The CDR3 totals 17 residues.

The chain is built from TRBV7-2 and TRBJ2-7; 7 nucleotides agree with TRBD1. The CDR3 runs 15 residues. V trimming: 6 bases; J trimming: 0 bases; junction bases outside the gene matches: 8. Germline-derived CDR1 and CDR2 are SGHTA and FQGNSA. The CDR3 nucleotides read TGTGCCAGCAGGGACAGGCCGCCCCCCTCCTACGAGCAGTACTTC. It encodes CASRDRPPPSYEQYF.

This sequence joins TRBV12-3 or TRBV12-4 and TRBJ1-1; no firm D call. V lost 0 bases and J 9 bases, leaving 11 bases between the germline ends. This CDR3 comprises 13 residues. Here the CDR3 DNA reads TGTGCCAGCAGTTTAGCGTACCGGGTGAAAGCTTTCTTT. Encoded protein: CASSLAYRVKAFF.

The table lists this clone with many counts. DNA of the CDR3: TGTGCCAGTAGCCCGACAGAGCGGAACACCGGGGAGCTGTTTTTT. Amino acid sequence: CASSPTERNTGELFF. The chain is built from TRBV19 and TRBJ2-2, with a tentative D call TRBD1 (5 bases). The CDR3 spans 15 residues. The germline gives CDR1 LNHDA, CDR2 SQIVND (reference sequence). V was pared by 6 bases and J by 1 base, with 12 bases between.

This sequence joins TRBV6-5 and TRBJ2-2; maybe TRBD2 (5 bases). This CDR3 has 11 amino acids. Germline CDR1 is MNHEY and CDR2 is SVGAGI. With 8 bases removed from V and 4 bases from J, the gap between germline ends came to 5 bases. The CDR3 here is CASGSTGELFF. DNA of the CDR3: TGTGCCAGCGGGAGCACCGGGGAGCTGTTTTTT.

The chain carries TRBV7-2 and TRBJ2-2, with D possibly TRBD1 on 6 matching bases. The CDR3 loop spans 14 amino acids. Germline V CDR1 and CDR2: SGHTA, FQGNSA. V gave up 3 bases and J gave up 5 bases, with 10 bases separating them. CDR3 in amino acids: CASSFKGGTGELFF. The CDR3 region has the DNA TGTGCCAGCAGCTTCAAAGGGGGAACCGGGGAGCTGTTTTTT.

This chain joins TRBV5-6 and TRBJ1-1, with D possibly being TRBD1 (5 bases). V was cut by 3 bases and J by 4 bases, with 13 bases left in between. CDR1 and CDR2 from the germline V gene are SGHDT and YYEEEE. This CDR3 comprises 14 residues. The CDR3 here is CASSSPIGATEAFF. CDR3 DNA: TGTGCCAGCAGCTCCCCTATAGGGGCCACTGAAGCTTTCTTT.

V and J are TRBV19 and TRBJ2-3; a possible D gene is TRBD1 (5 bases). Germline CDR1 is LNHDA and CDR2 is SQIVND (reference sequence). V lost 6 bases and J lost 3, with 10 bases in between. The CDR3 spans 13 residues. The CDR3 loop reads CASRRGSTDTQYF. The CDR3 nucleotides read TGTGCCAGTAGAAGGGGCAGTACAGATACGCAGTATTTT.

In DNA, the CDR3 is TGTGCCACCAGTCGCCAGATCTTTGATGGCTACACCTTC. It translates to CATSRQIFDGYTF. This chain connects TRBV24-1 to TRBJ1-2; D remains unclear. The V and J ends lost 6 bases and 6 bases respectively, with 13 bases between them. The CDR3 totals 13 residues. CDR1 is KGHDR, CDR2 SFDVKD, per germline.

The chain uses TRBV19 and TRBJ1-1, with a tentative D call TRBD1 (6 bases). The germline V gene has CDR1 LNHDA and CDR2 SQIVND (reference sequence). Trimming pared 7 bases from V and 0 bases from J, leaving 15 bases between. The CDR3 length is 15 residues. Here the CDR3 DNA reads TGTGCCAGTACCCTGGCGTGGGACATGAACACTGAAGCTTTCTTT. This translates into CASTLAWDMNTEAFF.

This clone was picked up a small number of times. The chain combines TRBV7-2 with TRBJ1-2; 7 nucleotides line up with TRBD1. The length of the CDR3 is 15 residues. The V segment lost 4 bases and the J segment 2 bases; nucleotides outside the gene matches: 7. Germline CDR1 SGHTA, CDR2 FQGNSA. The CDR3 loop is CASSSHTTGNYGYTF. CDR3 in DNA: TGTGCCAGCAGCTCTCACACGACAGGGAACTATGGCTACACCTTC.

The rearrangement uses TRBV28 and TRBJ1-1, with 7 bases that match TRBD1. Germline lookup yields CDR1 MDHEN and CDR2 SYDVKM. The CDR3 is 15 residues long. V shed 8 bases and J 1 base; nucleotides not matched to a gene: 10. The CDR3 protein is CASRAGDRGNTEAFF. Here the CDR3 DNA reads TGTGCCAGCCGTGCGGGGGACAGAGGGAACACTGAAGCTTTCTTT.

The chain recombines TRBV24-1 with TRBJ2-5, with D hard to call. Per the germline V gene, CDR1 is KGHDR and CDR2 is SFDVKD. CDR3 size: 16 residues. The V gene lost 3 bases and the J gene lost 0 bases, with 13 bases spanning the gap. DNA for the CDR3: TGTGCCACCAGTGATCCGGGCCCGGGCCACCAAGAGACCCAGTACTTC. As protein: CATSDPGPGHQETQYF.

In regard to this clone: Other DNA sequences in this specimen translate into the identical CDR3. The chain uses TRBV7-3 and TRBJ2-5; 7 bases fit TRBD2. CDR3 length: 15 residues. Unmatched junction bases numbered 5, after V lost 3 bases and J lost 1 base. From germline, CDR1 is SGHTA and CDR2 FQGTGA. CDR3 bases: TGTGCCAGCAGCTTGAGACTAGCCAGCCAAGAGACCCAGTACTTC. It is translated as CASSLRLASQETQYF.